This T cell receptor (beta chain) appears in the sequencing data of a study of blood T cell repertoires in COVID-19 (dated by TCRdb to 2019 to 2021). As for the study more broadly: Samples covering the acute and convalescent phases of COVID-19 were provided by collaborators in the United States, Italy and Spain. Samples came from the ongoing ImmuneRACE study (first 160 participants) plus 1,254 subjects from 6 global collaborators. Subjects who had been exposed to COVID-19, were actively infected with it, or had recovered from it provided the deeply sampled blood TCRbeta repertoires that made up the dataset. The repertoires were made available in a free public database intended to serve as a resource for research on the immune response to SARS-CoV-2. The material from the prospective study consisted of cDNA or gDNA derived from T cells, B-cell-depleted T cells, or PBMCs. Sample metadata almost always included a de-identified subject ID, COVID-19 status, age in years and sex. Where available, HLA class I and class II types were obtained from metadata supplied by the sample provider rather than from assay-based typing.

Collaborating institutions collected whole blood in K2EDTA tubes following their own protocols. Collaborator samples were shipped for TCRbeta analysis as frozen whole blood, isolated PBMCs, or DNA extracted from either sample type. Concerning this clone itself: It lacks a known antigen. No per-base quality is available; no much larger clone lies one base away.

CDR1 and CDR2, looked up from the germline V gene, are MDHEN and SYDVKM. CDR3 length: 17 amino acids, cysteine to phenylalanine. Only the CDR3 part of the read is kept: 51 bases, read in frame from the first base. V loses 2 bases, J loses 8 bases, and the germline ends lie 24 bases apart. TCRbeta CDR3 regions were amplified from genomic DNA by means of the immunoSEQ Assay, a bias-controlled multiplex PCR. Per the source publication's procedure: The number of nucleated cells in each sample was estimated by amplification of reference gene primers within the assay. To quantify the absolute abundance of each unique TCRbeta CDR3 rearrangement, sequence reads were collapsed and filtered. For each sample, productive Simpson clonality was calculated by taking the square root of Simpson's diversity index across productive rearrangements. In TCRdb, the immuneACCESS table is reduced to in-frame sequences with V and J assigned. These tables do not hold every clone; where another copy was compared, an unresolved V gene accounts for under half, and the others remain unexplained. D and trimming were read from the DNA, whereas the V and J calls and clone size are those reported in that table. This sample is represented by around 250,000 clones; over 70% of them were singletons. The ten largest clones add up to approximately 8.6% of the sample.

The study at large found these results: How much clinical and demographic metadata was included differed by source and by participant, and the metadata was provided uncurated.

The sample was peripheral blood. The TCR was taken from a man between 35 and 55 years old with active or convalescent COVID-19. The sequence is built from TRBV28 and TRBJ1-2; TRBD1 is a weak D gene call, 5 bases matching. In nucleotides, the sequence is TGTGCCAGCAGTTTACCAACCCTGGACATATATGGTTCGGGCTACACCTTC. Translation gives CASSLPTLDIYGSGYTF.